The subject of this entry is one T cell receptor (beta chain). The data were taken from a study of spatial heterogeneity in lung cancer. Study context: Patients with untreated early-stage non-small cell lung cancer, numbering some 68, were the donors. When available, follow-up PBMC samples taken a median of around 2 years after resection were sequenced.

TCRdb reprocessed the 5' RACE reads with MiXCR, giving one entry per CDR3 protein. The sample lists 17,000 or so distinct CDR3 sequences, more than 8% seen once, with about 38% in the top ten. The CDR3 covers 12 residues. The ends were cut back, 2 bases at V and 6 bases at J, with 7 bases in the middle. Germline V gene sequence: CDR1 DFQATT, CDR2 SNEGSKA (reference sequence). Indicated time point: blood at routine non-recurrence follow-up after resection. Unsorted whole RNA from tumor, nontumor lung or frozen PBMC underwent sequencing. The chain uses TRBV20-1 and TRBJ2-2; D unresolved. The sequencing used PBMCs, collected at follow-up. The TCR was taken from a female donor with early-stage non-small cell lung cancer. The CDR3 protein is CSARSPPGELFF. CDR3 nucleotide sequence: TGCAGTGCTAGATCCCCTCCCGGGGAGCTGTTTTTT.